This T cell receptor (beta chain) was captured in a study of molecular identifiers for immune sequencing clone quantification. In TCRdb, the PCR reads were re-called with MiXCR into one record per CDR3 protein. The table lists over 50,000 distinct CDR3 sequences, about a third of them singletons, with about 3.8% in the top ten. With 4 bases clipped from V and 1 base from J, the junction kept 8 bases outside the gene matches. The CDR3 has 16 amino acids. Germline CDR1 and CDR2: SEHNR and FQNEAQ (reference sequence). This clonotype was detected only a few times. Source material: naive CD8+ T cells from blood, with Jurkat cell RNA spiked in. Specified subset: FACS-sorted CD8+CD4-CCR7+CD45RA+ naive T cells. This sequence was found in a human donor in good health. Some libraries in this study had Jurkat cell RNA spiked in. This rearrangement joins TRBV7-9 to TRBJ2-7; TRBD2 matches at 9 bases. The DNA of the CDR3 is TGTGCCAGCAGCTCCTGGGGACTAGCCAAATCCTACGAGCAGTACTTC. Protein sequence: CASSSWGLAKSYEQYF. Full variable domain (rest looked up from reference TRBV7-9 and TRBJ2-7): DTGVSQNPRHKITKRGQNVTFRCDPISEHNRLYWYRQTLGQGPEFLTYFQNEAQLEKSRLLSDRFSAERPKGSFSTLEIQRTEQGDSAMYLCASSSWGLAKSYEQYFGPGTRLTVT.